The rows below give T cell receptor beta chains drawn from one sample of a study of shared clonotypes between healthy human individuals. Profiled with immunoSEQ multiplex PCR; TCRdb holds only in-frame clones, not every one. The table records hundreds of thousands of clones, roughly 98% of them present only once. Sequencing was done on a sample of naive CD8+ T cells sorted from blood. The receptors derive from a man aged 30-40 years in good health. CDR3s include the opening cysteine and the closing phenylalanine or tryptophan. The D gene is left open where the match is weak.

CDR3 protein	CDR3 DNA	J gene	D gene	V gene
CSVDGTTSSYNEQFF	TGCAGCGTTGATGGGACTACCAGCTCCTACAATGAGCAGTTCTTC	TRBJ2-1	TRBD2	TRBV29-1
CASSLNLNTGELFF	TGTGCCAGCAGTTTAAACCTAAACACCGGGGAGCTGTTTTTT	TRBJ2-2	-	TRBV28
CAISESRRNEKLFF	TGTGCCATCAGTGAGTCGAGGAGAAATGAAAAACTGTTTTTT	TRBJ1-4	-	TRBV10-3
CASSSTGDLGDKIYNEQFF	TGTGCCAGCAGCAGCACGGGGGACCTCGGGGACAAAATTTACAATGAGCAGTTCTTC	TRBJ2-1	-	TRBV7-9
CASSPRPTGLANTGELFF	TGCGCCAGCAGCCCCAGACCGACGGGACTAGCGAACACCGGGGAGCTGTTTTTT	TRBJ2-2	TRBD2	TRBV4-3
CASTNGQGSYEQYF	TGTGCCAGCACCAATGGGCAGGGATCCTACGAGCAGTACTTC	TRBJ2-7	-	TRBV6-1
CASSGPGLAGSGGTDTQYF	TGTGCCAGCAGCGGACCGGGACTAGCGGGATCAGGAGGCACAGATACGCAGTATTTT	TRBJ2-3	TRBD2	TRBV7-9
CASSQDGGEQYF	TGCGCCAGCAGCCAAGATGGCGGAGAGCAGTACTTC	TRBJ2-7	-	TRBV4-1
CASSFSDRNQPQHF	TGTGCCAGCAGCTTTTCGGACAGGAATCAGCCCCAGCATTTT	TRBJ1-5	TRBD1	TRBV7-9
CAPTGGSPTDTQYF	TGTGCCCCCACCGGGGGGTCCCCCACAGATACGCAGTATTTT	TRBJ2-3	TRBD2	TRBV2
CASSFGEFATNEKLFF	TGTGCCAGCAGCTTTGGGGAATTTGCAACTAATGAAAAACTGTTTTTT	TRBJ1-4	-	TRBV5-4
CASSAETGELFF	TGTGCCAGCAGCGCAGAGACCGGGGAGCTGTTTTTT	TRBJ2-2	-	TRBV7-7
CASSVASGQNYGYTF	TGTGCCAGCAGCGTAGCGTCGGGGCAGAACTATGGCTACACCTTC	TRBJ1-2	-	TRBV9
CASSLRSRLSGLGYTF	TGTGCCAGCAGTTTAAGGAGCCGGTTAAGTGGACTTGGCTACACCTTC	TRBJ1-2	-	TRBV27
CAAETGAVGETQYF	TGCGCCGCCGAGACAGGGGCGGTCGGGGAGACCCAGTACTTC	TRBJ2-5	TRBD1	TRBV10-1
CASSGTNWNNEQFF	TGTGCCAGCAGCGGGACTAACTGGAACAATGAGCAGTTCTTC	TRBJ2-1	TRBD2	TRBV6-5